Listed below are T cell receptor beta chains from one sample, sequenced in a study of T-cell memory formation after mild COVID-19. One entry per CDR3 protein results from TCRdb running MiXCR on the 5' RACE reads. The sample carries a few hundred thousand distinct CDR3 sequences, 15% to 20% recorded once. Input material: PBMCs or a T cell subset sorted from them (not recorded which). The source is a man aged 18 to 30 who had mild COVID-19 (a few samples of this study predate the infection). Cell type and time point are not known. The CDR3 runs from the conserved cysteine through the conserved F or W. Each record gives: D gene, V gene, clone size, J gene, CDR3 DNA, CDR3 protein. D genes are given only for firm matches. The size field is filled for only some rows; it gives once, few, many or a size class.

d_call: .; v_call: TRBV9; clone_size: few; j_call: TRBJ1-2; cdr3_nt: TGTGCCAGCAGCGCTTATGGGGGTCAGGGAGTCTATGGCTACACCTTC; cdr3_aa: CASSAYGGQGVYGYTF
d_call: .; v_call: TRBV7-3; clone_size: .; j_call: TRBJ2-2; cdr3_nt: TGTGCCAGCAGCTTAAGGGGGGATGCCACCGGGGAGCTGTTTTTT; cdr3_aa: CASSLRGDATGELFF
d_call: .; v_call: TRBV7-7; clone_size: .; j_call: TRBJ2-5; cdr3_nt: TGTGCCAGCAGCTTAGGCGGGGAGCCTTTAGAGACCCAGTACTTC; cdr3_aa: CASSLGGEPLETQYF
d_call: .; v_call: TRBV12-3/TRBV12-4; clone_size: .; j_call: TRBJ1-3; cdr3_nt: TGTGCCAGCAGTTTCCCGGAGCAAAGGTTACCCTTCTCTGGAAACACCATATATTTT; cdr3_aa: CASSFPEQRLPFSGNTIYF
d_call: .; v_call: TRBV29-1; clone_size: .; j_call: TRBJ2-5; cdr3_nt: TGCAGCGCCAAGTCAGAGCAAGAGACCCAGTACTTC; cdr3_aa: CSAKSEQETQYF
d_call: TRBD1; v_call: TRBV10-3; clone_size: .; j_call: TRBJ2-7; cdr3_nt: TGTGCCATCAGTGAGTTAGGGGGCGGATACGAGCAGTACTTC; cdr3_aa: CAISELGGGYEQYF
d_call: .; v_call: TRBV7-8; clone_size: .; j_call: TRBJ1-5; cdr3_nt: TGTGCCAGCAGCTTATCGGTGGCAGAGTACAATCAGCCCCAGCATTTT; cdr3_aa: CASSLSVAEYNQPQHF
d_call: .; v_call: TRBV7-2; clone_size: .; j_call: TRBJ2-2; cdr3_nt: TGTGCCAGCAGCTTTCACGGCACCGGGGAGCTGTTTTTT; cdr3_aa: CASSFHGTGELFF
d_call: .; v_call: TRBV15; clone_size: .; j_call: TRBJ1-6; cdr3_nt: TGTGCCACCAGCAGAGATCCGAATTCACCCCTCCACTTT; cdr3_aa: CATSRDPNSPLHF
d_call: .; v_call: TRBV5-1; clone_size: few; j_call: TRBJ2-2; cdr3_nt: TGCGCCAGCAGCCAAATTCCAGGGGCGGGCACCGGGGAGCTGTTTTTT; cdr3_aa: CASSQIPGAGTGELFF
d_call: .; v_call: TRBV12-3/TRBV12-4; clone_size: few; j_call: TRBJ1-2; cdr3_nt: TGTGCCAGCAGTTTGGCGGGGAGCTCTTATGGCTACACCTTC; cdr3_aa: CASSLAGSSYGYTF
d_call: .; v_call: TRBV18; clone_size: .; j_call: TRBJ1-1; cdr3_nt: TGTGCCAGCTATGTGGGACCGGCGGTCCTGAACACTGAAGCTTTCTTT; cdr3_aa: CASYVGPAVLNTEAFF
d_call: TRBD1; v_call: TRBV7-9; clone_size: .; j_call: TRBJ2-3; cdr3_nt: TGTGCCAGCAGCTCCCGGGACAGAGATACGCAGTATTTT; cdr3_aa: CASSSRDRDTQYF
d_call: TRBD1; v_call: TRBV27; clone_size: few; j_call: TRBJ2-7; cdr3_nt: TGTGCCAGCAGTTTTTCTGCGGGACAGGGGCTCTACGAGCAGTACTTC; cdr3_aa: CASSFSAGQGLYEQYF
d_call: TRBD1; v_call: TRBV7-2; clone_size: .; j_call: TRBJ1-2; cdr3_nt: TGTGCCAGCAGCTCAGGACAGGGCGTCCGCTACACCTTC; cdr3_aa: CASSSGQGVRYTF
d_call: .; v_call: TRBV10-3; clone_size: .; j_call: TRBJ2-2; cdr3_nt: TGTGCCATCACTAAGACCGGGGAGCTGTTTTTT; cdr3_aa: CAITKTGELFF
d_call: TRBD1; v_call: TRBV4-3; clone_size: .; j_call: TRBJ1-2; cdr3_nt: TGCGCCAGCAGCCACCCGGGACAGTACTATGGCTACACCTTC; cdr3_aa: CASSHPGQYYGYTF
d_call: .; v_call: TRBV29-1; clone_size: .; j_call: TRBJ2-5; cdr3_nt: TGCAGCGTTGAAGCGGCGCCAGACCAAGAGACCCAGTACTTC; cdr3_aa: CSVEAAPDQETQYF
d_call: .; v_call: TRBV5-1; clone_size: few; j_call: TRBJ1-1; cdr3_nt: TGCGCCAGCAAAGGGTGGGTGAACACTGAAGCTTTCTTT; cdr3_aa: CASKGWVNTEAFF
d_call: TRBD1; v_call: TRBV5-1; clone_size: .; j_call: TRBJ2-1; cdr3_nt: TGCGCCAGCAGCCGGACAGGGGGCGACTACAATGAGCAGTTCTTC; cdr3_aa: CASSRTGGDYNEQFF
d_call: TRBD2; v_call: TRBV5-1; clone_size: few; j_call: TRBJ2-1; cdr3_nt: TGCGCCAGCGGCCAGGGACTAGCGGAGCAGTTCTTC; cdr3_aa: CASGQGLAEQFF
d_call: .; v_call: TRBV29-1; clone_size: .; j_call: TRBJ1-1; cdr3_nt: TGCAGCGTTGGACGGGTGAACACTGAAGCTTTCTTT; cdr3_aa: CSVGRVNTEAFF
d_call: TRBD1; v_call: TRBV4-2; clone_size: many; j_call: TRBJ2-5; cdr3_nt: TGTGCCAGCAGCACCGTTGGGCCAGGGGGCCAAGAGACCCAGTACTTC; cdr3_aa: CASSTVGPGGQETQYF
d_call: .; v_call: TRBV15; clone_size: .; j_call: TRBJ2-3; cdr3_nt: TGTGCCACCAGCTACCTGACGGGCTTCACAGATACGCAGTATTTT; cdr3_aa: CATSYLTGFTDTQYF
d_call: .; v_call: TRBV6-2/TRBV6-3; clone_size: .; j_call: TRBJ2-7; cdr3_nt: TGTGCCAGCAGTTATCGACCACTCCTCCCCTACGAGCAGTACTTC; cdr3_aa: CASSYRPLLPYEQYF
d_call: .; v_call: TRBV18; clone_size: .; j_call: TRBJ2-1; cdr3_nt: TGTGCCAGCTCACCCTCTTCTAGCCGGGAGAATGAGCAGTTCTTC; cdr3_aa: CASSPSSSRENEQFF
d_call: TRBD1; v_call: TRBV19; clone_size: .; j_call: TRBJ2-5; cdr3_nt: TGTGCCAGTAGTATCTGGACAGGTAACCAAGAGACCCAGTACTTC; cdr3_aa: CASSIWTGNQETQYF
d_call: TRBD1; v_call: TRBV5-1; clone_size: once; j_call: TRBJ1-5; cdr3_nt: TGCGCCAGCAGCTTGGGACAGGGGAAGCCCCAGCATTTT; cdr3_aa: CASSLGQGKPQHF
d_call: .; v_call: TRBV9; clone_size: .; j_call: TRBJ2-3; cdr3_nt: TGTGCCAGCAGCGTAGAGCTGGGGACCCCTAGCACAGATACGCAGTATTTT; cdr3_aa: CASSVELGTPSTDTQYF
d_call: TRBD1; v_call: TRBV4-3; clone_size: many; j_call: TRBJ2-5; cdr3_nt: TGCGCCAGCAGCCAAAGGGGGCAGGAGACCCAGTACTTC; cdr3_aa: CASSQRGQETQYF
d_call: .; v_call: TRBV12-3/TRBV12-4; clone_size: few; j_call: TRBJ1-2; cdr3_nt: TGTGCCAGCAGTAGGACGGGCTTAGAGGGCTACACCTTC; cdr3_aa: CASSRTGLEGYTF
d_call: .; v_call: TRBV28; clone_size: .; j_call: TRBJ2-3; cdr3_nt: TGTGCCACCCAACGACCTAGCACAGATACGCAGTATTTT; cdr3_aa: CATQRPSTDTQYF